This TCR beta chain was obtained from a study of blood T cell repertoires in COVID-19. The protocol was immunoSEQ multiplex PCR, while the TCRdb copy is restricted to in-frame clones and leaves out a portion. The top ten hold around 5.5% of the sample, which has approximately 280,000 clones, 70% to 90% seen once. Input material: peripheral blood. This receptor was identified in a man aged 45 to 65 with active or convalescent COVID-19.

The CDR3 here is CASRRAGESETQYF. As DNA, the CDR3 is TGTGCCAGCAGGAGGGCGGGCGAGTCAGAGACCCAGTACTTC. The chain joins TRBV6-5 to TRBJ2-5, with D possibly being TRBD2 (5 bases). V shed 6 bases and J shed 4 bases, with 15 bases lying between them. In germline, CDR1 is MNHEY, CDR2 SVGAGI. The length of the CDR3 is 14 residues.